Listed below are T cell receptor beta chains from one sample, sequenced in a study of blood T cell repertoires in COVID-19. Using immunoSEQ multiplex PCR, the repertoire was profiled, and TCRdb retains in-frame clones only, with some absent. The repertoire consists of about 90,000 clones, with 70% to 90% occurring once and the leading ten covering approximately 1.2%. The sample consisted of peripheral blood. The receptors derive from a man older than 75 with active or convalescent COVID-19. Both conserved end residues are part of each CDR3.

j_call v_call cdr3_aa
TRBJ1-6 TRBV4-3 CASSQEQGWNSPLHF
TRBJ2-7 TRBV7-3 CASSLTGGSSYEQYF
TRBJ2-7 TRBV11-2 CASSPYRPSGGTIYEQYF
TRBJ2-2 TRBV5-1 CASSNQQGVAGELFF
TRBJ1-1 TRBV11-2 CASSSQGGGTEAFF
TRBJ2-7 TRBV5-1 CASSLAGRQGAYEQYF
TRBJ2-1 TRBV18 CASSPSGLAVQQFF
TRBJ2-7 TRBV30 CASSRGIYEQYF
TRBJ2-1 TRBV6-2/TRBV6-3 CASSYSSYNNEQFF
TRBJ1-1 TRBV9 CASTLGLQGTEAFF
TRBJ2-7 TRBV15 CATSRGALTVSYEQYF
TRBJ2-6 TRBV10-1 CASTQWGGLGANVLTF
TRBJ1-3 TRBV2 CASSVDRSSGNTIYF
TRBJ1-4 TRBV29-1 CSVRDGDGEKLFF
TRBJ2-1 TRBV7-2 CASGLAGTNEQFF
TRBJ1-2 TRBV29-1 CSVDVYTF
TRBJ1-5 TRBV6-2/TRBV6-3 CASSFGAHGQPQHF
TRBJ2-1 TRBV5-4 CASSLPVAGDNEQFF
TRBJ1-1 TRBV7-2 CASRLGTGGTEAFF
TRBJ1-3 TRBV24-1 CATSAGQGLGNTIYF